These 17 T cell receptor beta chains came from one sample sequenced in a study of the immune and genomic landscape of osteosarcoma. Sequencing was performed with immunoSEQ multiplex PCR; in TCRdb, only in-frame clones are kept and a portion is missing. The repertoire has 2,800 or so clones, more than 75% of them found once; the top ten carry around 9.8%. What was sequenced was metastatic tumor tissue from the lung. The receptor set was obtained from a woman aged 18 to 35 with osteosarcoma.

The chain carries TRBV27 and TRBJ2-5, with D possibly matching TRBD2 (5 bases). Trimming stripped 5 bases from V and 1 base from J, with 14 bases between. The CDR3 covers 15 residues. CDR1 and CDR2 from the germline V gene are MNHEY and SMNVEV (reference sequence). The CDR3 spells CASSPSRLTQETQYF. The CDR3, as DNA: TGTGCCAGCAGTCCCTCCCGACTAACCCAAGAGACCCAGTACTTC.

A few counts support this clone. The V and J genes are TRBV5-8 and TRBJ1-4; D is unclear. The CDR3 is 17 amino acids. V dropped 0 bases and J dropped 0 bases, with 12 bases sitting between them. Germline-derived CDR1 and CDR2 are SGHTS and YDEGEE. CDR3 bases: TGTGCCAGCAGCTTGGCTGGTGCAGAACCAACTAATGAAAAACTGTTTTTT. It codes for CASSLAGAEPTNEKLFF. The full variable domain, with the rest looked up from reference TRBV5-8 and TRBJ1-4, is EAGVTQSPTHLIKTRGQQATLRCSPISGHTSVYWYQQALGLGLQFLLWYDEGEERNRGNFPPRFSGRQFPNYSSELNVNALELEDSALYLCASSLAGAEPTNEKLFFGSGTQLSVL.

This clone was counted only a few times. V and J are TRBV15 and TRBJ2-5; perhaps TRBD2 as D (5 bases). Trimming took 5 bases from V and 4 from J, leaving 11 bases between them. In germline, CDR1 is LNHNV, CDR2 YYDKDF (reference sequence). The CDR3 is 13 amino acids. In DNA, the CDR3 is TGTGCCACCAGCTTCGGACGGGGAGAGACCCAGTACTTC. It is translated as CATSFGRGETQYF.

The CDR3 bases are TGTGCCAGCAAAAGGGGCTTTGGGGATGGCTACACCTTC. The encoded protein is CASKRGFGDGYTF. The rearrangement joins TRBV6-1 to TRBJ1-2, with a possible D match to TRBD1 (5 bases). The V gene's germline CDR1 is MNHNS and CDR2 SASEGT. The CDR3 covers 13 residues. V was shortened by 7 bases and J by 6 bases, with 15 bases between the two germline ends.

V gene TRBV15 combines with J gene TRBJ2-2; 7 bases map to TRBD1. The trim removed 5 bases at V and 0 bases at J, leaving 6 bases unmatched. The CDR3 is made up of 16 amino acids. Germline lookup yields CDR1 LNHNV and CDR2 YYDKDF (reference sequence). DNA of the CDR3: TGTGCCACCAGCCGCGACAGGGCAGCGAACACCGGGGAGCTGTTTTTT. Translated: CATSRDRAANTGELFF.

J is TRBJ2-1 and V is TRBV25-1; D may be TRBD1 or TRBD2 (5 bases each). There are 14 residues in the CDR3. Per germline, CDR1 MGHDK and CDR2 SYGVNS. V lost 7 bases and J 6 bases, leaving 16 bases between the germline ends. The CDR3 here is CASIEGRRGNEQFF. CDR3 DNA: TGTGCCAGCATTGAGGGGCGCCGCGGCAATGAGCAGTTCTTC.

This chain connects TRBV10-3 to TRBJ1-1; 9 nucleotides match TRBD1. The CDR3 is 15 residues long. Per the germline V gene, CDR1 is ENHRY and CDR2 is SYGVKD. Trimming removed 3 bases from V and 0 bases from J; junction bases left unmatched: 2. The CDR3 DNA reads as TGTGCCATCAGTGAAGGACAGGGGATGAACACTGAAGCTTTCTTT. It codes for CAISEGQGMNTEAFF.

The rearrangement joins TRBV11-2 to TRBJ1-1; D ambiguous. This CDR3 has 12 residues. Germline CDR1 SGHAT, CDR2 FQNNGV. Trimming stripped 3 bases from V and 3 bases from J, with 5 bases between. The CDR3 spells CASSFLYTEAFF. The CDR3 DNA reads TGTGCCAGCAGCTTTCTTTACACTGAAGCTTTCTTT.

The CDR3 loop reads CASSRDGLTGYTF. In DNA form, the CDR3 reads TGTGCCAGCAGCCGGGACGGGCTCACTGGCTACACCTTC. V gene TRBV6-5 combines with J gene TRBJ1-2; D possibly corresponds to TRBD1 (5 bases). V dropped 6 bases and J dropped 7 bases, with 15 bases sitting between them. This CDR3 has 13 amino acids. Germline V gene sequence: CDR1 MNHEY, CDR2 SVGAGI.

The chain carries TRBV15 and TRBJ1-4; TRBD1 might be the D (5 bases). The germline V gene encodes CDR1 LNHNV and CDR2 YYDKDF (reference sequence). This CDR3 is 15 amino acids long. Trimming pared 0 bases from V and 3 bases from J, leaving 8 bases between. The CDR3 sequence is CATSRDARANEKLFF. The CDR3, as DNA: TGTGCCACCAGCAGAGATGCCAGGGCTAATGAAAAACTGTTTTTT. Full variable domain (missing parts from reference TRBV15 and TRBJ1-4): DAMVIQNPRYQVTQFGKPVTLSCSQTLNHNVMYWYQQKSSQAPKLLFHYYDKDFNNEADTPDNFQSRRPNTSFCFLDIRSPGLGDTAMYLCATSRDARANEKLFFGSGTQLSVL.

This chain joins TRBV4-1 and TRBJ1-3, with D possibly TRBD1 on 5 matching bases. The germline V gene has CDR1 MGHRA and CDR2 YSYEKL. CDR3 length: 16 amino acids. V lost 3 bases and J lost 0, with 12 bases in between. The CDR3 coding sequence is TGCGCCAGCAGCCACCACAGGACATTCTCTGGAAACACCATATATTTT. Translation gives CASSHHRTFSGNTIYF.

The V call is TRBV11-2, the J call TRBJ2-1, with D possibly TRBD1 on 6 matching bases. Germline lookup yields CDR1 SGHAT and CDR2 FQNNGV. The CDR3 loop spans 16 amino acids. V was clipped by 5 bases and J by 3 bases, with 17 bases between them. The CDR3 spells CASSPTSGVGYNEQFF. CDR3 bases: TGTGCCAGCAGCCCAACGTCAGGGGTGGGCTACAATGAGCAGTTCTTC.

This chain joins TRBV2 and TRBJ1-2; D ambiguous. V lost 1 base and J 6 bases, leaving 6 bases between the germline ends. The CDR3 has 12 amino acids. CDR1 and CDR2 (germline): SNHLY, FYNNEI. The CDR3 protein is CASSEDVDGYTF. The CDR3 DNA sequence: TGTGCCAGCAGTGAAGACGTGGATGGCTACACCTTC.

The chain carries TRBV5-1 and TRBJ1-1; D gene ambiguous. Per germline, CDR1 SGHRS and CDR2 YFSETQ. CDR3 size: 14 residues. The germline V and J ends were trimmed by 0 bases and 4 bases, with 10 bases remaining between them. The CDR3 here is CASSLAGMSTEAFF. CDR3 DNA sequence: TGCGCCAGCAGCTTGGCCGGGATGAGCACTGAAGCTTTCTTT.

This clone occurred once. The chain employs TRBV7-3 and TRBJ1-1; D may be TRBD1 (5 bases). Germline V gene lookup returns CDR1 SGHTA and CDR2 FQGTGA. The CDR3 spans 13 residues. Trimming cost V 6 bases and J 1 base, with 9 bases left between them. In DNA form, the CDR3 reads TGTGCCAGCAGGGTCGGGACGAACACTGAAGCTTTCTTT. It encodes CASRVGTNTEAFF.

J is TRBJ1-2 and V is TRBV6-1; TRBD1 agrees at 11 bases. The CDR3 has 15 residues. Germline values: CDR1 MNHNS, CDR2 SASEGT. Losses at the gene ends were 7 bases for V and 1 base for J; bases not matched to a gene: 5. CDR3: CASTRDRGNNYGYTF. The CDR3 DNA follows: TGTGCCAGCACCCGGGACAGGGGGAATAACTATGGCTACACCTTC.

V is TRBV10-3 and J is TRBJ1-5; D remains unclear. Germline assignment: CDR1 ENHRY and CDR2 SYGVKD. Deletions cut 0 bases from V and 4 bases from J, with 4 bases between. The CDR3 runs 13 residues. DNA of the CDR3: TGTGCCATCAGTGAGTCTGGGAATCAGCCCCAGCATTTT. Translation: CAISESGNQPQHF.